A single sample is the source of the 25 T cell receptor beta chains below, sequenced in a study of T-cell memory formation after mild COVID-19. From the 5' RACE reads, TCRdb called clonotypes with MiXCR, one entry per CDR3 protein. In the table there are 250,000 to 300,000 distinct CDR3 sequences, 15% to 20% of which are singletons. Sequencing input: PBMCs or a T cell subset sorted from them (not recorded which). The receptor source for this set is a man younger than 30 who had mild COVID-19 (a few samples of this study predate the infection). Cell type and time point are not known.

In its sample, this clonotype was seen a few times. The rearrangement uses TRBV3-1 and TRBJ2-4; the match to TRBD1 covers 9 bases. Germline trimming cut 0 bases from V and 6 bases from J; bases unmatched to any gene: 3. Germline values: CDR1 LGHDT, CDR2 YNNKEL (reference sequence). The CDR3 has 15 amino acids. DNA of the CDR3: TGTGCCAGCAGCCAAGATATGGGACAGGGAAACATTCAGTACTTC. Translation gives CASSQDMGQGNIQYF.

CDR3 sequence reads: CASSDRQFGYTF. In DNA form, the CDR3 reads TGTGCCAGCAGCGACCGACAGTTCGGCTACACCTTC. The chain joins TRBV6-2 or TRBV6-3 to TRBJ1-2; tentative D call: TRBD1 (5 bases). CDR1 MNHEY and CDR2 SVGEGT come from the germline V gene. The CDR3 extends over 12 amino acids. V lost 6 bases to trimming and J lost 8 bases, with 13 bases between them.

This chain links TRBV5-1 with TRBJ2-3; TRBD2 matches 14 bases. The germline V gene encodes CDR1 SGHRS and CDR2 YFSETQ. Unmatched junction bases numbered 4, after V lost 5 bases and J lost 2 bases. The CDR3 length is 16 residues. The CDR3 nucleotides read TGCGCCAGCAGATCGGGACTAGCGGGGGACACAGATACGCAGTATTTT. It codes for CASRSGLAGDTDTQYF.

This sequence joins TRBV7-9 and TRBJ1-3; possibly TRBD1 for D (5 bases). The germline V and J ends were trimmed by 1 base and 4 bases, with 11 bases remaining between them. CDR1 is SEHNR, CDR2 FQNEAQ, per germline (reference sequence). The CDR3 runs to 15 residues. CDR3 coding DNA: TGTGCCAGCAGCTTAGACCCGGGGCAGGGAAACACCATATATTTT. It yields the protein CASSLDPGQGNTIYF.

This clonotype was picked up a small number of times. This sequence joins TRBV7-9 and TRBJ2-7; D is tentatively TRBD1 or TRBD2 (5 bases each). The CDR3 loop spans 11 amino acids. Trimming removed 6 bases at V and 9 bases at J, with 12 bases between. Looked up from germline, CDR1 is SEHNR and CDR2 is FQNEAQ (reference sequence). CDR3 protein: CASSAGTGQYV. CDR3 DNA: TGTGCCAGCAGTGCCGGGACGGGGCAGTACGTC.

This clonotype came up many times. The chain uses TRBV5-1 and TRBJ2-5; D is possibly TRBD2 (6 bases). The germline V gene has CDR1 SGHRS and CDR2 YFSETQ. V gave up 4 bases and J gave up 2 bases, with 12 bases separating them. The length of the CDR3 is 14 residues. The CDR3 DNA reads as TGCGCCAGCAGCCACCGGGACTCACAAGAGACCCAGTACTTC. It yields the protein CASSHRDSQETQYF.

The chain recombines TRBV24-1 with TRBJ2-3; possible D gene TRBD1, 6 bases. Germline lookup yields CDR1 KGHDR and CDR2 SFDVKD. V was clipped by 0 bases and J by 3 bases, with 12 bases between them. The CDR3 runs 16 residues. The CDR3 coding sequence is TGTGCCACCAGTGATTTGCAGGGGATAGGAACAGATACGCAGTATTTT. It codes for CATSDLQGIGTDTQYF.

This clonotype has a count of ten or more. This sequence joins TRBV12-3 or TRBV12-4 and TRBJ1-4; D uncertain. The germline V and J ends were trimmed by 6 bases and 2 bases, with 10 bases remaining between them. CDR3 length equals 14 residues. Written as DNA, the CDR3 is TGTGCCAGCAGCCCTGTATCTACTAATGAAAAACTGTTTTTT. It translates to CASSPVSTNEKLFF.

This clonotype was detected only a few times. The gene calls are TRBV6-5 and TRBJ1-2; D gene unclear. The CDR3 consists of 16 residues. Germline V gene lookup returns CDR1 MNHEY and CDR2 SVGAGI. V was trimmed by 0 bases and J by 2 bases, leaving 13 bases between them. Written as DNA, the CDR3 is TGTGCCAGCAGTTACTCGGCAGGAGAAAAAAACTATGGCTACACCTTC. It yields the protein CASSYSAGEKNYGYTF.

This clonotype was observed a few times. The J gene is TRBJ1-5, the V gene TRBV12-3 or TRBV12-4; possible D gene TRBD1, 5 bases. There are 14 residues in the CDR3. Trimming cost V 4 bases and J 4 bases, with 11 bases left between them. The CDR3 region has the DNA TGTGCCAGCAGTTGGACATCTAAGAATCAGCCCCAGCATTTT. It encodes CASSWTSKNQPQHF.

The rearrangement joins TRBV4-1 to TRBJ2-1; tentative D call: TRBD2 (5 bases). The CDR3 consists of 15 residues. Trimming shortened V by 0 bases and J by 2 bases, and 8 bases separated the two germline ends. Germline CDR1 is MGHRA and CDR2 is YSYEKL. The CDR3 reads CASSQDDYPYNEQFF. CDR3 coding DNA: TGCGCCAGCAGCCAAGACGACTACCCCTACAATGAGCAGTTCTTC.

This clonotype has more than one count but fewer than ten. The chain couples TRBV5-1 to TRBJ2-3, with D possibly being TRBD1 (6 bases). Germline CDR1 is SGHRS and CDR2 is YFSETQ. With 4 bases removed from V and 0 bases from J, the gap between germline ends came to 12 bases. The CDR3 runs 15 residues. CDR3 sequence (DNA): TGCGCCAGCAGCCGACAGACAGGTAGCACAGATACGCAGTATTTT. Translating gives CASSRQTGSTDTQYF.

This clonotype was observed a handful of times. This chain links TRBV6-2 or TRBV6-3 with TRBJ2-7; tentative D call: TRBD2 (5 bases). This CDR3 is built from 12 residues. CDR1 is MNHEY and CDR2 is SVGEGT in the germline V gene. V dropped 5 bases and J dropped 0 bases, with 5 bases sitting between them. In DNA form, the CDR3 reads TGTGCCAGCAGTCGGGGCTCCTACGAGCAGTACGTC. This gives the protein CASSRGSYEQYV.

This clonotype was observed a few times. The J gene is TRBJ1-1, the V gene TRBV7-3, with D possibly being TRBD1 (6 bases). V was clipped by 5 bases and J by 1 base, with 14 bases between them. Germline assignment: CDR1 SGHTA and CDR2 FQGTGA. CDR3 length equals 15 residues. The CDR3 loop reads CASSPSGTSNTEAFF. As DNA, the CDR3 is TGTGCCAGCAGCCCCTCCGGGACATCGAACACTGAAGCTTTCTTT.

The V call is TRBV12-3 or TRBV12-4, the J call TRBJ2-3; D not resolved. The CDR3 contains 13 residues. V lost 8 bases and J lost 1, with 10 bases in between. CDR3 protein: CASQTRGTDTQYF. As DNA, the CDR3 is TGTGCCAGCCAGACTCGGGGCACAGATACGCAGTATTTT.

Note on this clonotype: The junction differs from germline at one of its ends, possibly a read error. The chain is built from TRBV7-2 and TRBJ2-7; tentative D call: TRBD2 (6 bases). Germline V gene lookup returns CDR1 SGHTA and CDR2 FQGNSA. CDR3 length: 15 residues. CDR3 sequence: CASSLVADSSYEQYF. The CDR3 bases are TGTGCCAGCAGTTTAGTAGCGGATAGCTCCTACGAGCAGTACTTC.

The table lists this clonotype with many counts. The chain couples TRBV24-1 to TRBJ2-5; 9 nucleotides agree with TRBD1. The CDR3 sequence is 14 residues long. Germline V gene data show CDR1 as KGHDR and CDR2 as SFDVKD. Trimming removed 4 bases from V and 2 bases from J; junction bases left unmatched: 1. In DNA, the CDR3 is TGTGCCACCAGTGAAGGACAGGGGCAAGAGACCCAGTACTTC. Translated: CATSEGQGQETQYF.

This clonotype came up a few times. DNA for the CDR3: TGTGCCAGCAGCTTTTTGGAGGGGTCCTACAATGAGCAGTTCTTC. Translated, it gives CASSFLEGSYNEQFF. The V call is TRBV11-2, the J call TRBJ2-1; D might be TRBD2 (6 bases). Trimming shortened V by 3 bases and J by 1 base, and 10 bases separated the two germline ends. Per germline, CDR1 SGHAT and CDR2 FQNNGV. The CDR3 extends over 15 amino acids.

This clonotype was counted once. The rearrangement joins TRBV5-6 to TRBJ2-3; TRBD2 agrees at 12 bases. After removal of 0 bases from V and 7 bases from J, the junction contained 3 bases not matched to a gene. Per the germline V gene, CDR1 is SGHDT and CDR2 is YYEEEE. This CDR3 has 15 residues. CDR3: CASSLAGLAGNTQYF. The DNA of the CDR3 is TGTGCCAGCAGCTTGGCTGGACTAGCGGGGAATACGCAGTATTTT.

This clonotype has more than one count but fewer than ten. The DNA of the CDR3 is TGCGCCAGCAGCCAAGAGGCGGTAGCGGGGGGTACAGATACGCAGTATTTT. Translation: CASSQEAVAGGTDTQYF. The rearrangement joins TRBV4-1 to TRBJ2-3; TRBD2 aligns across 10 bases. J was trimmed by 3 bases and V by 0 bases; bases with no gene match: 6. The CDR3 is 17 amino acids. Germline CDR1 and CDR2: MGHRA and YSYEKL.

A few counts support this clonotype. The chain couples TRBV5-1 to TRBJ1-1; D remains ambiguous. The CDR3 loop spans 13 amino acids. The germline V gene has CDR1 SGHRS and CDR2 YFSETQ. The V end lost 3 bases, the J end lost 1 base, and 7 bases lay between the germline ends. The CDR3 reads CASSSARNTEAFF. In nucleotides, the CDR3 is TGCGCCAGCAGCTCCGCGAGGAACACTGAAGCTTTCTTT.

The rearrangement links TRBV4-3 to TRBJ1-5; D unclear. The CDR3 consists of 15 residues. Germline V gene data show CDR1 as LGHNA and CDR2 as YSLEER. Trimming cost V 0 bases and J 3 bases, with 9 bases left between them. In DNA, the CDR3 is TGCGCCAGCAGCCAAGATAAAGGGCTCAATCAGCCCCAGCATTTT. Its translation: CASSQDKGLNQPQHF.

The sample holds a few counts of this clonotype. The rearrangement uses TRBV6-6 and TRBJ2-7; no firm D call. Germline loops: CDR1 MNHNY, CDR2 SVGAGI (reference sequence). Trimming pared 4 bases from V and 0 bases from J, leaving 7 bases between. This CDR3 comprises 13 residues. Written as DNA, the CDR3 is TGTGCCAGCAGTTCAACCCTCTCCTACGAGCAGTACGTC. This encodes CASSSTLSYEQYV.

This clonotype has a handful of counts. The V gene is TRBV12-3 or TRBV12-4, the J gene TRBJ2-7, with TRBD1 as a possible D gene (6 bases). Trimming shortened V by 4 bases and J by 3 bases, and 16 bases separated the two germline ends. This CDR3 contains 15 residues. This chain's CDR3 is CASSSTGRDNYEQYF. CDR3 coding DNA: TGTGCCAGCAGTTCCACTGGCCGGGACAACTACGAGCAGTACTTC.

This clonotype has a count of ten or more. This chain uses TRBV5-6 with TRBJ1-1, with 10 bases identical to TRBD1. CDR3 length: 15 residues. V lost 4 bases to trimming and J lost 0 bases; unmatched junction nucleotides: 3. Germline V lookup: CDR1 SGHDT, CDR2 YYEEEE. CDR3: CASSGTGALNTEAFF. As DNA, the CDR3 is TGTGCCAGCAGCGGGACAGGGGCCTTGAACACTGAAGCTTTCTTT.